This is a list of T cell receptor beta chains from one sample in a study of molecular identifiers for immune sequencing clone quantification. TCRdb fed the PCR reads into MiXCR, producing one record per CDR3 protein. The sample lists about 330,000 distinct CDR3 sequences; 24% were seen once. Material: naive CD8+ T cells from blood, with Jurkat cell RNA spiked in. These TCRs come from a human donor in good health. Some libraries in this study had Jurkat cell RNA spiked in. Each CDR3 is given with its conserved first and last residue. D genes are given only for firm matches. Expanded clones are given a class, and other clones once, few, many or no size at all.

d_gene	abundance	v_gene	j_gene	CDR3nt	CDR3aa
.	.	TRBV4-3	TRBJ1-4	TGCGCCAGCAGCCAAGATCGAAACAGCTTATATGAAAAACTGTTTTTT	CASSQDRNSLYEKLFF
.	.	TRBV20-1	TRBJ2-5	TGCAGTGCTAGAGAGGAGGATTGGGACAACCAAGAGACCCAGTACTTC	CSAREEDWDNQETQYF
.	once	TRBV5-1	TRBJ1-6	TGCGCCAGCAGCTTGGAGGGCAATTCACCCCTCCACTTT	CASSLEGNSPLHF
.	many	TRBV7-9	TRBJ1-5	TGTGCCAGCAGCTTACCTGGAGATCAGCCCCAGCATTTT	CASSLPGDQPQHF
.	few	TRBV12-3/TRBV12-4	TRBJ1-1	TGTGCCAGCACCCTAGGAGGGGCTGAAGCTTTCTTT	CASTLGGAEAFF
.	many	TRBV7-2	TRBJ1-5	TGTGCCAGCAGCGAACACCTGAGCAATCAGCCCCAGCATTTT	CASSEHLSNQPQHF
.	.	TRBV6-4	TRBJ2-3	TGTGCCAGCAGTGACGGGGGGTCCTTAGAACCAGATACGCAGTATTTT	CASSDGGSLEPDTQYF
TRBD1	.	TRBV24-1	TRBJ2-3	TGTGCCACGAGAGGACAGGGGACAGATACGCACTATTTT	CATRGQGTDTHYF
.	few	TRBV27	TRBJ2-7	TGTGCCAGCAGTTTATTGACAGAGGGAGAGCAGTACTTC	CASSLLTEGEQYF
TRBD2	.	TRBV27	TRBJ2-7	TGTGCCAGCAGTTTGGGTACTAGCGGCCTAACCTACGAGCAGTACTTC	CASSLGTSGLTYEQYF
.	.	TRBV30	TRBJ1-5	TGTGCCTGGAGTAAGAGGACCGGGAAACATCAGCCCGAGCATTTT	CAWSKRTGKHQPEHF
.	many	TRBV20-1	TRBJ1-3	TGCAGTGCTAGAGATTTTACTTCCCAGGCCACCATATATTTT	CSARDFTSQATIYF
.	many	TRBV19	TRBJ1-1	TGTGCCAGTAGTATTGGAGTGAACACTGAAGCTTTCTTT	CASSIGVNTEAFF
.	many	TRBV29-1	TRBJ1-1	TGCAGCGTTGAAGCGGGGGTAGAGACTGAAGCTTTCTTT	CSVEAGVETEAFF
.	many	TRBV13	TRBJ1-2	TGTGCCAGCAGCCCCCACACCTTC	CASSPHTF
TRBD1	many	TRBV25-1	TRBJ1-1	TGTGCCAGCAGTGACCTGGACAGGGGAGATAACACTGAAGCTTTCTTT	CASSDLDRGDNTEAFF
.	many	TRBV7-9	TRBJ2-7	TGTGCCAGCAGCACCGGGACTGGAACCTACGAGCAGTACTTC	CASSTGTGTYEQYF
TRBD1	many	TRBV29-1	TRBJ1-1	TGCAGCGTTGAAATTTGGGGACAGGGGACTGAAGCTTTCTTT	CSVEIWGQGTEAFF
.	many	TRBV7-2	TRBJ2-3	TGTGCCAGCAGCTTACCACGCCTGGGGGCACCTTCGGATACGCAGTATTTT	CASSLPRLGAPSDTQYF
.	.	TRBV12-3/TRBV12-4	TRBJ1-1	TGTGCCAGCAGTTCCGGGACGGTGGGGACTGAAGCTCTCTTT	CASSSGTVGTEALF